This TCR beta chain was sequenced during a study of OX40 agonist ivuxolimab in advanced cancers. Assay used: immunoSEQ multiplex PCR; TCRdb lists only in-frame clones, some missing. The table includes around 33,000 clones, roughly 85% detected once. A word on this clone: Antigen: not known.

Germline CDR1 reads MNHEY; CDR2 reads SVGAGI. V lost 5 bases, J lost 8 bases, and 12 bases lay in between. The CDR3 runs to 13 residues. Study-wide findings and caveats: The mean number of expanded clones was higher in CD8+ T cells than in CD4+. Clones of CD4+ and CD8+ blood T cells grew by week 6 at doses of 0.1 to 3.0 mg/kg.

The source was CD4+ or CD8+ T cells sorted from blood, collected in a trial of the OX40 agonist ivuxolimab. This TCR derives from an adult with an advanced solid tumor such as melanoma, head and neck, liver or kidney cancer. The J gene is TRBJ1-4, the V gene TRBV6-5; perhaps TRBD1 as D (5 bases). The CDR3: CASSRGMREKLFF. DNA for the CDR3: TGTGCCAGCAGTCGGGGGATGAGGGAAAAACTGTTTTTT.